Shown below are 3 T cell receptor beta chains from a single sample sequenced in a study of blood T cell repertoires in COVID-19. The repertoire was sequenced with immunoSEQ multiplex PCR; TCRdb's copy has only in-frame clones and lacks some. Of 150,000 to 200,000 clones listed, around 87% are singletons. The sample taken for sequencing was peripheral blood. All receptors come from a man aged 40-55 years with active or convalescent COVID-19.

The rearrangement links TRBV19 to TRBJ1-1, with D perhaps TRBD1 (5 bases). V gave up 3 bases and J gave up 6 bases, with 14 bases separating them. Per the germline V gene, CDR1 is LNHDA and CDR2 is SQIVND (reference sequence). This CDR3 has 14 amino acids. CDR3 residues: CASSIGGSSPEAFF. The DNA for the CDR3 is TGTGCCAGTAGTATCGGGGGGAGCTCGCCTGAAGCTTTCTTT.

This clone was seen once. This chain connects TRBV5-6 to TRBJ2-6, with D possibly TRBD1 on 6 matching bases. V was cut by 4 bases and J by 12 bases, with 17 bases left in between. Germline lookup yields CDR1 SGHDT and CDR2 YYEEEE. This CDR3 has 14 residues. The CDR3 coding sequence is TGTGCCAGCAGCCTCCAACAGGGTTTGGGCGTCCTGACTTTC. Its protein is CASSLQQGLGVLTF.

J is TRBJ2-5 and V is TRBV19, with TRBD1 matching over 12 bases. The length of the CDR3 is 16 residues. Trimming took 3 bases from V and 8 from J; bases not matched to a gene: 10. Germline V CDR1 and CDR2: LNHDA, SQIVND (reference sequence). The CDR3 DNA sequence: TGTGCCAGTAGTATGAAGGGACAGGGGGCGTGGGAAACCCAGTACTTC. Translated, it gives CASSMKGQGAWETQYF.